The clone carrying this TCR beta chain was seen repeatedly, ten times or more. Its antigen is as yet unknown. The data belong to a study of T cell repertoires in cytomegalovirus infection. Background on the study: Shared public TCR beta signatures pointed to both CMV infection and a matching HLA type.

General study points: CMV-specific TCR beta clonotypes restricted by HLA-C dominated the ex vivo response. Summed frequency of public TCR beta families distinguished CMV carriers with the relevant HLA.

Each CDR3 protein gets one entry after TCRdb re-called the reads with MiXCR. In the table there are a few hundred thousand distinct CDR3 sequences, roughly 15% of which are singletons. The sample taken for sequencing was PBMCs. This receptor was taken from a human donor in good health (CMV status not recorded). Some clones in this sample may be carry-over from other donors' samples.

The CDR3 loop is CASTKDTPRYGYTF. CDR3 bases: TGTGCCAGCACCAAGGACACTCCGCGGTATGGCTACACCTTC. The chain couples TRBV12-3 or TRBV12-4 to TRBJ1-2; perhaps TRBD1 as D (5 bases). This CDR3 is 14 amino acids long. The V end was cut by 7 bases, the J end by 5 bases, with 17 bases between.